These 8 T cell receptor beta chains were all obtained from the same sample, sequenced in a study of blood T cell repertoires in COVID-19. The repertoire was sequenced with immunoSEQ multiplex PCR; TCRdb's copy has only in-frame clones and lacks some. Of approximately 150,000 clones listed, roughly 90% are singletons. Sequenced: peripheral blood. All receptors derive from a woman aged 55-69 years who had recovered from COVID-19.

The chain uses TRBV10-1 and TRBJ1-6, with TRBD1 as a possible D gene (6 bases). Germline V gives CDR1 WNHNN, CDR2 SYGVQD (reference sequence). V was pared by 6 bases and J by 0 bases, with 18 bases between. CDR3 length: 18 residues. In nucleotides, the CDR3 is TGCGCCAGCAGATACTTCATTGGACAGAGCTCCTATAATTCACCCCTCCACTTT. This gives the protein CASRYFIGQSSYNSPLHF.

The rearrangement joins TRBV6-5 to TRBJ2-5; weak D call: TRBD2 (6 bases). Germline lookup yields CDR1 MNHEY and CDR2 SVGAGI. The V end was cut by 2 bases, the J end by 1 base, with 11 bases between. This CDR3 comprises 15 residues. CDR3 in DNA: TGTGCCAGCAGTTACGGGGGGATCGTCCAAGAGACCCAGTACTTC. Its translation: CASSYGGIVQETQYF.

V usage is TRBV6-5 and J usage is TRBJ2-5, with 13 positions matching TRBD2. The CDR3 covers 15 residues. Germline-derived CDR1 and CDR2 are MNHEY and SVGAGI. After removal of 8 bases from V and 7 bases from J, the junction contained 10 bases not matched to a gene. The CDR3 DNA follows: TGTGCCAGCGCCCCGGGGACTAGCGGGGTAGTGACCCAGTACTTC. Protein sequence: CASAPGTSGVVTQYF.

CDR3 DNA: TGCGCCAGCAGCTTACTCAACGGGGGGCACAATGAGCAGTTCTTC. Its protein product is CASSLLNGGHNEQFF. The chain combines TRBV4-3 with TRBJ2-1; D is possibly TRBD2 (7 bases). Germline lookup yields CDR1 LGHNA and CDR2 YSLEER. V was shortened by 5 bases and J by 5 bases, with 16 bases between the two germline ends. The CDR3 length is 15 residues.

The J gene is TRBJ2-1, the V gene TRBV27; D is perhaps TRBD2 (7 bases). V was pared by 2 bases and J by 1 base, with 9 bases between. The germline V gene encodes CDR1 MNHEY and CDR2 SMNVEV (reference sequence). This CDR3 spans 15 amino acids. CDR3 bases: TGTGCCAGCAGTTTAGCGGGGGCTTCCTACAATGAGCAGTTCTTC. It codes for CASSLAGASYNEQFF.

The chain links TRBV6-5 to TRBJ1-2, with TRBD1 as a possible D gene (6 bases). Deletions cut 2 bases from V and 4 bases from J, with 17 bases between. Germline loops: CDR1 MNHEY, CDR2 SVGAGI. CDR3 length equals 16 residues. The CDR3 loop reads CASSYGSRARGYGYTF. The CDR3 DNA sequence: TGTGCCAGCAGTTACGGTTCCAGGGCCAGGGGCTATGGCTACACCTTC.

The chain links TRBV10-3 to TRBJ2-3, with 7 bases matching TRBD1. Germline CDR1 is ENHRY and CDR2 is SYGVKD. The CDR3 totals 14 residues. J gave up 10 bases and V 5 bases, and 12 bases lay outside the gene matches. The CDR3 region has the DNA TGTGCCATCAGTCGGGGACAGAGTTGGGACCCGCAGTATTTT. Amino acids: CAISRGQSWDPQYF.

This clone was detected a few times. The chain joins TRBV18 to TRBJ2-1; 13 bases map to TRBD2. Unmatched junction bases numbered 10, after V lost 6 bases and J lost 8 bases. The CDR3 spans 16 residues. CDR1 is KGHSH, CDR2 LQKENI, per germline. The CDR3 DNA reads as TGTGCCAGCTCTTCGGGACTAGCGGGGAATGGCGATGAGCAGTTCTTC. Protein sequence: CASSSGLAGNGDEQFF.